A single sample gave rise to the 23 T cell receptor beta chains below, sequenced in a study of blood T cell repertoires in COVID-19. Here immunoSEQ multiplex PCR was the method, and the copy in TCRdb shows in-frame clones only, minus some. The repertoire has about 400,000 clones, 87% of them found once; the top ten carry roughly 1.9%. The specimen was PBMCs or T cells enriched from blood (not recorded which). These receptors came from a woman aged 18-30 years with acute COVID-19.

Turning to this clone: Other DNA sequences of this sample code for an identical CDR3. The rearrangement uses TRBV5-1 and TRBJ1-2; no clear D gene. The CDR3 runs 12 residues. Germline V gene lookup returns CDR1 SGHRS and CDR2 YFSETQ. The germline V and J ends were trimmed by 4 bases and 4 bases, with 8 bases remaining between them. CDR3 protein: CASSEGSYGYTF. The CDR3 DNA sequence: TGCGCCAGCAGCGAGGGAAGCTATGGCTACACCTTC.

Only one count was recorded for this clone. The J gene is TRBJ1-1, the V gene TRBV6-5, with D perhaps matching TRBD1 (5 bases). The CDR3 contains 16 residues. Between the trimmed V and J ends, which lost 0 bases and 1 base, there was a span of 12 bases. Looked up from germline, CDR1 is MNHEY and CDR2 is SVGAGI. The CDR3 region has the DNA TGTGCCAGCAGTTACTCAGTGTCGCAGGGGAACACTGAAGCTTTCTTT. Translated: CASSYSVSQGNTEAFF.

The genes are TRBV25-1 and TRBJ1-6; unclear D gene. Per the germline V gene, CDR1 is MGHDK and CDR2 is SYGVNS. Trimming left V 1 base short and J 7 bases short, with 11 bases between. The CDR3 sequence is 15 residues long. This CDR3 is CASSEFNSGNSPLHF. The CDR3 DNA sequence: TGTGCCAGCAGTGAATTTAACAGCGGAAATTCACCCCTCCACTTT.

The chain has TRBV9 and TRBJ2-5, with TRBD1 matching over 8 bases. Germline assignment: CDR1 SGDLS and CDR2 YYNGEE. The CDR3 sequence is 14 residues long. J was trimmed by 5 bases and V by 3 bases; bases with no gene match: 6. The CDR3 region is CASSADRGRETQYF. In nucleotides, the CDR3 is TGTGCCAGCAGCGCCGACAGGGGTCGGGAGACCCAGTACTTC.

This clone appeared a few times. This chain connects TRBV20-1 to TRBJ2-7; no clear D. The CDR3 covers 11 residues. The germline V and J ends were trimmed by 4 bases and 2 bases, with 6 bases remaining between them. Germline assignment: CDR1 DFQATT and CDR2 SNEGSKA (reference sequence). For the CDR3, the DNA is TGCAGTGCTACCAGTACCTACGAGCAGTACTTC. As protein: CSATSTYEQYF.

The J gene is TRBJ2-1, the V gene TRBV29-1, with 7 bases aligning to TRBD2. CDR1 is SQVTM and CDR2 is ANQGSEA in the germline V gene. CDR3 size: 11 residues. The junction had 5 bases not matched to a gene; V was cut back by 8 bases and J by 7 bases. CDR3 loop: CSSGTNNEQFF. Here the CDR3 DNA reads TGCAGCTCCGGGACTAATAATGAGCAGTTCTTC.

The CDR3 region is CASREAGELFF. The DNA for the CDR3 is TGTGCCTCCAGGGAGGCGGGGGAGCTGTTTTTT. The chain employs TRBV10-3 and TRBJ2-2; D possibly corresponds to TRBD2 (6 bases). The CDR3 contains 11 residues. Trimming removed 11 bases from V and 8 bases from J, with 12 bases in between. In germline, CDR1 is ENHRY, CDR2 SYGVKD.

The chain employs TRBV29-1 and TRBJ1-4; tentatively, D is TRBD1 (6 bases). This CDR3 has 13 amino acids. Trimming stripped 4 bases from V and 8 bases from J, with 14 bases between. CDR1 SQVTM and CDR2 ANQGSEA come from the germline V gene. The DNA for the CDR3 is TGCAGCGTTGTTCTACAGGGTAGGGAAAAACTGTTTTTT. Encoded protein: CSVVLQGREKLFF.

The chain combines TRBV9 with TRBJ2-1; weak D call: TRBD2 (6 bases). Germline CDR1 reads SGDLS; CDR2 reads YYNGEE. The CDR3 loop spans 16 amino acids. Trimming removed 0 bases at V and 8 bases at J, with 18 bases between. The DNA of the CDR3 is TGTGCCAGCAGCGTAGCGAGGGCGGGGTACAATGATGAGCAGTTCTTC. Translating gives CASSVARAGYNDEQFF.

The table lists this clone with a few counts. The rearrangement joins TRBV3-1 (or the pseudogene TRBV3-2) to TRBJ1-2, with 8 bases identical to TRBD1. The CDR3 is 14 amino acids. V shed 1 base, J shed 5 bases, and the junction held 3 bases outside the gene matches. CDR1 and CDR2 from the germline V gene are LGHDT and YNNKEL (reference sequence). CDR3 nucleotide sequence: TGTGCCAGCAGCCAAGGAGACAGGGGATATGGCTACACCTTC. Amino acid sequence: CASSQGDRGYGYTF.

The gene calls are TRBV6-2 or TRBV6-3 and TRBJ2-1, with D possibly matching TRBD1 (8 bases). The CDR3 extends over 15 amino acids. CDR1 MNHEY and CDR2 SVGEGT come from the germline V gene. The V and J ends lost 6 bases and 6 bases respectively, with 18 bases between them. CDR3 sequence: CASSSGQGLLNEQFF. The CDR3 DNA reads as TGTGCCAGCAGCTCCGGACAGGGACTACTCAATGAGCAGTTCTTC.

This clone was recorded once. The chain is built from TRBV27 and TRBJ2-7, with D possibly matching TRBD1 (6 bases). V was cut by 7 bases and J by 2 bases, with 15 bases left in between. The CDR3 is 14 amino acids. Germline loops: CDR1 MNHEY, CDR2 SMNVEV (reference sequence). For the CDR3, the DNA is TGTGCCAGCACCCTACCGGGACACCCCTACGAGCAGTACTTC. This translates into CASTLPGHPYEQYF.

The rearrangement uses TRBV5-1 and TRBJ1-5, with D possibly matching TRBD1 (5 bases). Trimming shortened V by 4 bases and J by 0 bases, and 11 bases separated the two germline ends. The CDR3 consists of 15 residues. Germline V lookup: CDR1 SGHRS, CDR2 YFSETQ. CDR3 residues: CASSGSGPSNQPQHF. The CDR3 bases are TGCGCCAGCAGCGGATCAGGGCCTAGCAATCAGCCCCAGCATTTT.

V and J are TRBV5-1 and TRBJ2-5; D possibly corresponds to TRBD2 (7 bases). Germline CDR1 and CDR2: SGHRS and YFSETQ. Trimming took 0 bases from V and 5 from J, leaving 17 bases between them. The CDR3 is 16 residues long. For the CDR3, the DNA is TGCGCCAGCAGCTTGGCGTCGGGGGGCGTGCAGGAGACCCAGTACTTC. Residues: CASSLASGGVQETQYF. Looking up the rest from reference TRBV5-1 and TRBJ2-5 gives the full variable domain: KAGVTQTPRYLIKTRGQQVTLSCSPISGHRSVSWYQQTPGQGLQFLFEYFSETQRNKGNFPGRFSGRQFSNSRSEMNVSTLELGDSALYLCASSLASGGVQETQYFGPGTRLLVL.

The chain's CDR3 is CASSVRGGEYNEQFF. The CDR3 DNA sequence: TGCGCCAGCAGTGTAAGGGGAGGGGAATACAATGAGCAGTTCTTC. This rearrangement joins TRBV10-2 to TRBJ2-1, with 7 bases aligning to TRBD2. This CDR3 contains 15 residues. V gave up 4 bases and J gave up 4 bases; unmatched junction bases: 7. Germline CDR1 and CDR2: WSHSY and SAAADI.

V is TRBV27 and J is TRBJ2-1; 9 positions match TRBD1. The CDR3 runs 15 residues. Germline V lookup: CDR1 MNHEY, CDR2 SMNVEV (reference sequence). V was pared by 2 bases and J by 6 bases, with 5 bases of the junction left unmatched. CDR3 bases: TGTGCCAGCAGTTTAAAATACAGGGGGCTCAATGAGCAGTTCTTC. Translating it yields CASSLKYRGLNEQFF.

CDR3 sequence: CASSAYLRDYGFNEQFF. CDR3 nucleotide sequence: TGTGCCAGCAGCGCATACCTCCGGGACTACGGCTTCAATGAGCAGTTCTTC. V and J are TRBV3-1 (or the pseudogene TRBV3-2) and TRBJ2-1; TRBD2 agrees at 7 bases. Germline V lookup: CDR1 LGHDT, CDR2 YNNKEL (reference sequence). The junction had 16 bases not matched to a gene; V was cut back by 5 bases and J by 6 bases. The CDR3 totals 17 residues.

The rearrangement uses TRBV6-5 and TRBJ2-2; no reliable D call. V lost 2 bases and J lost 4, with 8 bases in between. CDR1 is MNHEY and CDR2 is SVGAGI in the germline V gene. This CDR3 has 14 amino acids. The CDR3 here is CASSYRSVTGELFF. For the CDR3, the DNA is TGTGCCAGCAGTTACCGGTCCGTCACCGGGGAGCTGTTTTTT.

The rearrangement uses TRBV5-4 and TRBJ2-1, with 7 bases matching TRBD2. This CDR3 is 14 amino acids long. Germline V gene sequence: CDR1 SGHNT, CDR2 YYREEE (reference sequence). Losses at the gene ends were 4 bases for V and 6 bases for J; bases not matched to a gene: 7. The chain's CDR3 is CASSRGVRPNEQFF. For the CDR3, the DNA is TGTGCCAGCAGCCGGGGGGTAAGGCCCAATGAGCAGTTCTTC.

This clone has just one count. The rearrangement uses TRBV5-1 and TRBJ1-2, with D possibly matching TRBD1 (5 bases). Looked up from germline, CDR1 is SGHRS and CDR2 is YFSETQ. V lost 5 bases and J 4 bases, leaving 12 bases between the germline ends. The CDR3 extends over 13 amino acids. CDR3 coding DNA: TGCGCCAGCAGGGGGGAGGGCCTCTATGGCTACACCTTC. Protein: CASRGEGLYGYTF.

The J gene is TRBJ1-6, the V gene TRBV5-1; 7 positions agree with TRBD1. The germline CDR1 and CDR2 sequences are SGHRS and YFSETQ. V trimming: 4 bases; J trimming: 7 bases; junction bases outside the gene matches: 8. The CDR3 covers 15 residues. CDR3 region: CASSQGGRTNSPLHF. Written as DNA, the CDR3 is TGCGCCAGCAGCCAGGGGGGACGGACAAATTCACCCCTCCACTTT.

The V gene is TRBV2, the J gene TRBJ1-5, with D possibly matching TRBD1 (6 bases). Between the trimmed V and J ends, which lost 4 bases and 0 bases, there was a span of 13 bases. The germline gives CDR1 SNHLY, CDR2 FYNNEI. The length of the CDR3 is 16 residues. The CDR3 sequence: CASSAGVPLSNQPQHF. The CDR3 nucleotides are TGTGCCAGCAGTGCAGGGGTCCCGCTTAGCAATCAGCCCCAGCATTTT. Using reference TRBV2 and TRBJ1-5 for the parts outside the CDR3, the full variable domain is EPEVTQTPSHQVTQMGQEVILRCVPISNHLYFYWYRQILGQKVEFLVSFYNNEISEKSEIFDDQFSVERPDGSNFTLKIRSTKLEDSAMYFCASSAGVPLSNQPQHFGDGTRLSIL.

This clone has just one count. The chain couples TRBV12-3 or TRBV12-4 to TRBJ2-6, with no clear D. V was clipped by 7 bases and J by 0 bases, with 4 bases between them. There are 13 residues in the CDR3. The CDR3 DNA sequence: TGTGCCAGCATCCTCTCTGGGGCCAACGTCCTGACTTTC. It yields the protein CASILSGANVLTF.